One sample yielded the 30 T cell receptor beta chains listed below, sequenced in a study of blood T cell repertoires in COVID-19. Repertoires were generated with immunoSEQ multiplex PCR, while TCRdb's copy carries only in-frame clones and drops some. This table holds some 240,000 clones, about 80% found once. Sequences were obtained from PBMCs or T cells enriched from blood (not recorded which). These receptors were taken from a man younger than 45 with acute COVID-19.

The V call is TRBV6-5, the J call TRBJ2-7, with D possibly being TRBD1 (5 bases). CDR1 and CDR2 (germline): MNHEY, SVGAGI. The V end lost 5 bases, the J end lost 4 bases, and 18 bases lay between the germline ends. The CDR3 sequence is 15 residues long. The CDR3 protein is CASSLDAGIYYEQYV. For the CDR3, the DNA is TGTGCCAGCAGTCTCGACGCAGGGATCTATTACGAGCAGTACGTC.

This clone was picked up a small number of times. The V gene is TRBV10-3, the J gene TRBJ1-4, with D unresolved. V gave up 7 bases and J gave up 5 bases, with 11 bases separating them. This CDR3 has 13 amino acids. Germline V gene lookup returns CDR1 ENHRY and CDR2 SYGVKD. The CDR3 coding sequence is TGTGCCATCACGCCGACGGAGAATGAAAAACTGTTTTTT. Translated: CAITPTENEKLFF.

This clone is a singleton in its sample. In DNA form, the CDR3 reads TGTGCCAGCAGCTTAGTTATTAGCGGGGGTAAAGAGACCCAGTACTTC. Translating gives CASSLVISGGKETQYF. The chain carries TRBV11-2 and TRBJ2-5; 9 bases match TRBD2. Germline V lookup: CDR1 SGHAT, CDR2 FQNNGV. V trimming: 1 base; J trimming: 3 bases; junction bases outside the gene matches: 6. The CDR3 extends over 16 amino acids.

V usage is TRBV13 and J usage is TRBJ2-6; D remains ambiguous. This CDR3 spans 16 amino acids. Germline V gene lookup returns CDR1 PRHDT and CDR2 FYEKMQ (reference sequence). Trimming pared 1 base from V and 2 bases from J, leaving 9 bases between. Here the CDR3 reads CASSLAVLAGANVLTF. The CDR3 coding sequence is TGTGCCAGCAGCTTAGCCGTTCTAGCTGGGGCCAACGTCCTGACTTTC.

The table lists this clone with a few counts. The CDR3 spells CASSYGQGSHNEQFF. DNA for the CDR3: TGTGCCAGCAGTTACGGCCAGGGATCCCACAATGAGCAGTTCTTC. The chain employs TRBV6-5 and TRBJ2-1; the D gene is possibly TRBD1 (5 bases). Looked up from germline, CDR1 is MNHEY and CDR2 is SVGAGI. V dropped 2 bases and J dropped 5 bases, with 13 bases sitting between them. CDR3 length: 15 residues.

J is TRBJ1-2 and V is TRBV27; the D is unclear. The CDR3 contains 14 residues. Looked up from germline, CDR1 is MNHEY and CDR2 is SMNVEV (reference sequence). The V and J ends lost 9 bases and 0 bases respectively, with 14 bases between them. The CDR3 nucleotides read TGTGCCAGTGGGCGGGGAGTTGCTAACTATGGCTACACCTTC. Its translation is CASGRGVANYGYTF.

The gene calls are TRBV18 and TRBJ1-1; perhaps TRBD1 as D (5 bases). The CDR3 extends over 13 amino acids. Trimming left V 2 bases short and J 9 bases short, with 13 bases between. CDR1 and CDR2 (germline): KGHSH, LQKENI. CDR3 sequence (DNA): TGTGCCAGCTCACCAGGGGCAAGTCGACAAGCTTTCTTT. Its protein product is CASSPGASRQAFF.

This clone was detected only once. This chain links TRBV9 with TRBJ2-3; D remains unclear. Germline assignment: CDR1 SGDLS and CDR2 YYNGEE. V was trimmed by 4 bases and J by 0 bases, leaving 9 bases between them. The CDR3 loop spans 14 amino acids. The CDR3: CASSSGPSTDTQYF. DNA of the CDR3: TGTGCCAGCAGCTCGGGTCCTAGCACAGATACGCAGTATTTT.

The CDR3 bases are TGTGCCAGCACGTCCTTAATCGCAGGGAACTCCTACAATGAGCAGTTCTTC. It codes for CASTSLIAGNSYNEQFF. The V and J genes are TRBV5-6 and TRBJ2-1; a possible D gene is TRBD1 (5 bases). The length of the CDR3 is 17 residues. Deletions cut 6 bases from V and 0 bases from J, with 19 bases between. CDR1 is SGHDT, CDR2 YYEEEE, per germline.

The chain employs TRBV7-2 and TRBJ2-5, with D possibly TRBD2 on 6 matching bases. V dropped 8 bases and J dropped 4 bases, with 11 bases sitting between them. The CDR3 spans 12 residues. Germline CDR1 is SGHTA and CDR2 is FQGNSA. CDR3 sequence reads: CASPAGGETQYF. The CDR3 nucleotides read TGTGCCAGCCCAGCCGGGGGAGAGACCCAGTACTTC.

The rearrangement links TRBV6-5 to TRBJ2-7, with 10 bases matching TRBD1. Germline-derived CDR1 and CDR2 are MNHEY and SVGAGI. Trimming at V came to 0 bases and at J to 7 bases, leaving 3 bases not matched to a gene. The CDR3 runs 14 residues. CDR3 residues: CASSYSRDRGEQYV. In DNA, the CDR3 is TGTGCCAGCAGTTACTCCCGGGACAGGGGTGAGCAGTACGTC.

The V call is TRBV6-5, the J call TRBJ1-1; 8 bases map to TRBD1. The CDR3 loop spans 14 amino acids. Germline trimming cut 6 bases from V and 9 bases from J; bases unmatched to any gene: 12. Germline-derived CDR1 and CDR2 are MNHEY and SVGAGI. The CDR3 sequence is CASRSPGTGTKAFF. In nucleotides, the CDR3 is TGTGCCAGCAGGTCACCAGGGACAGGTACTAAAGCTTTCTTT.

The count of this clone is one. The rearrangement joins TRBV5-6 to TRBJ1-3; D ambiguous. This CDR3 is built from 13 residues. The V and J ends lost 2 bases and 4 bases respectively, with 7 bases between them. Germline V gives CDR1 SGHDT, CDR2 YYEEEE. CDR3 nucleotide sequence: TGTGCCAGCAGCTTTCGTCAGGGAAACACCATATATTTT. Amino acids: CASSFRQGNTIYF. Looking up the rest from reference TRBV5-6 and TRBJ1-3 gives the full variable domain: DAGVTQSPTHLIKTRGQQVTLRCSPKSGHDTVSWYQQALGQGPQFIFQYYEEEERQRGNFPDRFSGHQFPNYSSELNVNALLLGDSALYLCASSFRQGNTIYFGEGSWLTVV.

This sequence joins TRBV5-4 and TRBJ2-1; TRBD2 aligns across 8 bases. Germline V CDR1 and CDR2: SGHNT, YYREEE (reference sequence). The CDR3 spans 15 residues. V lost 2 bases, J lost 0 bases, and 1 base stayed unmatched. The CDR3 sequence is CASSFAGGSYNEQFF. The CDR3 nucleotides are TGTGCCAGCAGCTTCGCGGGGGGCTCCTACAATGAGCAGTTCTTC.

This clone was observed a handful of times. This chain links TRBV6-4 with TRBJ2-1, with a tentative D call TRBD1 (6 bases). CDR3 length: 13 residues. The ends were cut back, 4 bases at V and 2 bases at J, with 6 bases in the middle. CDR1 MRHNA and CDR2 SNTAGT come from the germline V gene. The CDR3 sequence is CASSGTAYNEQFF. CDR3 DNA sequence: TGTGCCAGCAGTGGGACAGCCTACAATGAGCAGTTCTTC.

Only one count was recorded for this clone. This chain uses TRBV6-1 with TRBJ2-1, with no clear D. The V gene lost 1 base and the J gene lost 6 bases, with 13 bases spanning the gap. CDR3 length: 15 amino acids. CDR1 and CDR2 from the germline V gene are MNHNS and SASEGT. CDR3 protein: CASSEGHPNSNEQFF. DNA of the CDR3: TGTGCCAGCAGTGAAGGACACCCAAACAGCAATGAGCAGTTCTTC.

This clone appeared once. V gene TRBV18 combines with J gene TRBJ1-1; D is undetermined. From germline, CDR1 is KGHSH and CDR2 LQKENI. The ends were cut back, 5 bases at V and 1 base at J, with 11 bases in the middle. This CDR3 spans 14 amino acids. The CDR3 DNA is TGTGCCAGCTCATGGGGAGTCGAGAACACTGAAGCTTTCTTT. Its protein is CASSWGVENTEAFF.

This clone was detected once. Germline and junction disagree at one end, which may indicate a read error. The genes are TRBV5-1 and TRBJ2-3, with D possibly matching TRBD2 (6 bases). This CDR3 is built from 13 residues. Germline V gene data show CDR1 as SGHRS and CDR2 as YFSETQ. CDR3 sequence reads: CASKLADTDTQYF. CDR3 DNA sequence: TGTGCCAGCAAATTAGCGGACACAGATACGCAGTATTTT.

The chain links TRBV7-9 to TRBJ2-2; the match to TRBD2 covers 12 bases. Losses at the gene ends were 7 bases for V and 6 bases for J; bases not matched to a gene: 3. In germline, CDR1 is SEHNR, CDR2 FQNEAQ (reference sequence). This CDR3 spans 14 amino acids. The CDR3 is CASITSGGSGELFF. In DNA, the CDR3 is TGTGCCAGCATAACTAGCGGGGGGTCCGGGGAGCTGTTTTTT. Combining the CDR3 with reference TRBV7-9 and TRBJ2-2 gives the whole variable domain DTGVSQNPRHKITKRGQNVTFRCDPISEHNRLYWYRQTLGQGPEFLTYFQNEAQLEKSRLLSDRFSAERPKGSFSTLEIQRTEQGDSAMYLCASITSGGSGELFFGEGSRLTVL.

The chain couples TRBV11-2 to TRBJ2-3; D remains ambiguous. The CDR3 runs 16 residues. Germline assignment: CDR1 SGHAT and CDR2 FQNNGV. Trimming stripped 10 bases from V and 7 bases from J, with 27 bases between. CDR3 sequence: CATAPLRGARYYTQYF. The CDR3 region has the DNA TGTGCCACCGCCCCTCTACGCGGCGCTCGGTACTATACGCAGTATTTT.

This clone was seen only a few times. This chain links TRBV20-1 with TRBJ1-6, with 10 bases fitting TRBD1. CDR1 is DFQATT, CDR2 SNEGSKA, per germline (reference sequence). V shed 3 bases, J shed 9 bases, and the junction held 8 bases outside the gene matches. CDR3 length: 15 amino acids. CDR3 coding DNA: TGCAGTGCTAGTCGACAGGGGGCGCCTGGTTCACCCCTCCACTTT. It translates to CSASRQGAPGSPLHF.

The rearrangement joins TRBV18 to TRBJ1-5; D unclear. Germline-derived CDR1 and CDR2 are KGHSH and LQKENI. This CDR3 contains 13 residues. The germline V and J ends were trimmed by 9 bases and 4 bases, with 13 bases remaining between them. For the CDR3, the DNA is TGTGCCAGTTTCGAGGGAGGAAATCAGCCCCAGCATTTT. Residues: CASFEGGNQPQHF.

The sample holds a few counts of this clone. The V and J genes are TRBV9 and TRBJ1-2; 7 nucleotides match TRBD1. Germline CDR1 SGDLS, CDR2 YYNGEE. With 5 bases clipped from V and 8 bases from J, the junction kept 6 bases outside the gene matches. The CDR3 runs 12 residues. This CDR3 reads CASRSTGSGYTF. As DNA, the CDR3 is TGTGCCAGCAGATCGACAGGGTCCGGCTACACCTTC.

V and J are TRBV6-6 and TRBJ2-7; 9 nucleotides align to TRBD2. The germline V gene has CDR1 MNHNY and CDR2 SVGAGI (reference sequence). This CDR3 contains 17 residues. With 6 bases clipped from V and 0 bases from J, the junction kept 12 bases outside the gene matches. DNA of the CDR3: TGTGCCAGCAGGCGAGGTCGGCTAGCGGGGAGCTCCTACGAGCAGTACGTC. Amino acid sequence: CASRRGRLAGSSYEQYV.

The chain recombines TRBV30 with TRBJ2-2; 8 bases align to TRBD2. CDR3 length: 15 residues. Per the germline V gene, CDR1 is GTSNPN and CDR2 is SVGIG (reference sequence). With V trimmed by 2 bases and J by 1 base, 3 bases remained unmatched. For the CDR3, the DNA is TGTGCCTGGAGTCGGACTAGCCTGAACACCGGGGAGCTGTTTTTT. Translating gives CAWSRTSLNTGELFF. The entire variable domain, with the rest obtained from reference TRBV30 and TRBJ2-2, is as follows: SQTIHQWPATLVQPVGSPLSLECTVEGTSNPNLYWYRQAAGRGLQLLFYSVGIGQISSEVPQNLSASRPQDRQFILSSKKLLLSDSGFYLCAWSRTSLNTGELFFGEGSRLTVL.

Written as DNA, the CDR3 is TGTGCCAGCAGTTCCGGACAGGGGCACACTGAAGCTTTCTTT. Its translation: CASSSGQGHTEAFF. This sequence joins TRBV6-5 and TRBJ1-1; the match to TRBD1 covers 9 bases. The junction had 3 bases not matched to a gene; V was cut back by 4 bases and J by 3 bases. The CDR3 has 14 amino acids. Germline loops: CDR1 MNHEY, CDR2 SVGAGI.

The chain carries TRBV6-5 and TRBJ2-1; no clear D. Trimming took off 4 bases at V and 7 bases at J, with 11 bases between the two ends. The CDR3 totals 13 residues. Germline V gene data show CDR1 as MNHEY and CDR2 as SVGAGI. Here the CDR3 reads CASSSRVENEQFF. The CDR3 nucleotides are TGTGCCAGCAGTTCTCGAGTCGAAAATGAGCAGTTCTTC.

Comment on this clone: The identical CDR3 is also encoded by other nucleotide sequences in the sample. This chain connects TRBV12-3 or TRBV12-4 to TRBJ1-3, with D uncertain. Trimming shortened V by 2 bases and J by 4 bases, and 3 bases separated the two germline ends. The CDR3 is made up of 12 amino acids. The CDR3 loop is CASSLSGNTIYF. CDR3 coding DNA: TGTGCCAGCAGTTTATCAGGAAACACCATATATTTT.

Regarding this clone: A junction end diverges from the germline sequence, so it may reflect a read error. The genes are TRBV5-1 and TRBJ2-5; 10 bases agree with TRBD2. Germline loops: CDR1 SGHRS, CDR2 YFSETQ. The CDR3 is 19 residues long. CDR3 bases: TGTGCCAGCAGCTTGGGGCTAGCGGGAGTTAATAAGGTTCAAGAGACCCAGTACTTC. Translating it yields CASSLGLAGVNKVQETQYF. Supplemented by reference TRBV5-1 and TRBJ2-5, the full variable domain reads KAGVTQTPRYLIKTRGQQVTLSCSPISGHRSVSWYQQTPGQGLQFLFEYFSETQRNKGNFPGRFSGRQFSNSRSEMNVSTLELGDSALYLCASSLGLAGVNKVQETQYFGPGTRLLVL.

The V call is TRBV5-4, the J call TRBJ2-5; 10 nucleotides agree with TRBD1. Germline CDR1 and CDR2: SGHNT and YYREEE (reference sequence). The CDR3 loop spans 15 amino acids. With V trimmed by 6 bases and J by 4 bases, 9 bases remained unmatched. The CDR3 protein is CASNPGTGVSETQYF. The CDR3 DNA sequence: TGTGCCAGCAATCCAGGGACAGGGGTTTCAGAGACCCAGTACTTC.